This TCR beta chain was sequenced in a study of T cell clones after liver transplantation (dated by TCRdb to about 2019). For the wider study: The samples were obtained from ITN030ST, a randomized trial that attempted immunosuppression withdrawal within 2 years after liver transplantation. Blood samples were collected pre-transplant, pre-randomization before withdrawal, and post-randomization after either complete withdrawal or failed withdrawal. As an antigen-independent comparator for donor-reactive sequences, third party-reactive TCRbeta sequences were also identified from pre-transplant MLRs. A cohort of 8 liver transplant recipients was studied, of whom 3 were classified as tolerant and 5 as non-tolerant. Of the eight recipients, three were HCV-positive, while the remaining recipients had been transplanted for non-autoimmune, non-viral indications. Donor-reactive T cell clones were identified by TCRbeta sequencing following a pre-transplant mixed lymphocyte reaction and were subsequently tracked in post-transplant blood. To count as tolerant, a recipient had to stay completely off immunosuppression for at least one year without liver enzymes climbing beyond twice the upper limit of normal. Subjects received no induction therapy and standard immunosuppression until randomization at 12-24 months post-transplant. The full study reports these points: In 5 of 8 subjects, regardless of tolerance or HCV status, circulating donor-reactive CD4 TCRbeta sequences dropped significantly post-transplant. Donor-reactive sequences declined more than third party-reactive ones, suggesting partial antigen-specific deletion unrelated to withdrawal success. Conclusions were preliminary, limited by small, heterogeneous patient numbers and non-standardized post-transplant time points. Because allograft tissue specimens were not available, migration of donor-reactive T cells into the graft, rather than deletion, may have occurred. When repertoire turnover was accounted for, significantly reduced detection of donor-reactive sequences was found in 7 of 8 subjects for CD4 and in 8 of 8 subjects for CD8. In a couple of subjects, low numbers of available donor cells limited the measurable donor-reactive repertoire.

High-throughput TCRbeta CDR3 sequencing of frozen genomic DNA was performed by immunoSEQ, including PCR amplification, mapping, bias correction and internal controls. Processing in the source paper ran as follows. Only productive rearrangements were retained, and each unique TCRbeta sequence was defined by its CDR3 nucleotide sequence together with its V and J gene. For a sequence to be called donor-reactive, it needed a frequency of at least 0.01% and at least 5-fold expansion in CFSE-low cells compared with unstimulated pre-transplant cells. Minimum frequency thresholds were set for each subject based on the unstimulated sample with the lowest template count, ensuring at least 90% detection power. Jensen-Shannon divergence between the top 1000 TCRbeta sequences post-transplant and pre-transplant was used to measure repertoire turnover. Two-sided Fisher's exact tests were used to test for changes in the detection of donor-reactive sequences. This is the immuneACCESS table as TCRdb keeps it, with only in-frame sequences that have V and J called. A part of the clones is gone; compared with another copy, unresolved V genes explain less than half, and the rest is unexplained. The D gene and trimming were derived from the DNA, and the V and J assignments and clone size from that table. The sample yields around 80,000 clones; around four fifths were counted once. The biggest ten clones account for less than 0.6% of the sample.

Unstimulated PBMCs, after thawing, were stained for CD3, CD4 and CD8 and then FACS-sorted into CD3+CD4+ and CD3+CD8+ populations. All 8 studied subjects were randomized to immunosuppression withdrawal. The Qiagen DNeasy Blood and Tissue Kit was used for genomic DNA isolation. As regards this clone: It lacks a known antigen. No much larger clone exists at a distance of one base, and base qualities are not known.

Here the sequenced sample was CD4+ T cells from blood, taken roughly 3.5 years after liver transplant. This sequence was found in a human patient who received a liver transplant. After a transplant, some T cells may be the graft donor's own cells.

In nucleotides, the sequence is TGTGCCTGGAGAGGCAACAGGGGTTCCTACAATGAGCAGTTCTTC. The translation is CAWRGNRGSYNEQFF. The rearrangement combines TRBV30 with TRBJ2-1; TRBD1 aligns with 7 central bases. The germline V end is reduced by 3 bases and the J end by 1 base; junction bases left unmatched: 6. The CDR3 contains 15 residues, cysteine and phenylalanine counted. Kept here is only the CDR3 DNA, which spans 45 bases and is read in frame from base 1. CDR1 and CDR2, looked up from the germline V gene (reference sequence), are GTSNPN and SVGIG.